The 24 T cell receptor beta chains below come from one sample, sequenced in a study of OX40 agonist ivuxolimab in advanced cancers. The method was immunoSEQ multiplex PCR; TCRdb's version includes in-frame clones alone and lacks a portion of them. The table has tens of thousands of clones, roughly 80% seen once. This specimen consisted of CD4+ or CD8+ T cells sorted from blood, obtained in a trial of the OX40 agonist ivuxolimab. Receptor source: an adult with an advanced solid tumor such as melanoma, head and neck, liver or kidney cancer.

This clone was observed a few times. The rearrangement links TRBV9 to TRBJ2-5; tentatively, D is TRBD2 (7 bases). This CDR3 contains 15 residues. The V gene lost 1 base and the J gene lost 4 bases, with 14 bases spanning the gap. Germline loops: CDR1 SGDLS, CDR2 YYNGEE. The chain's CDR3 is CASSVREGGGETQYF. The CDR3 bases are TGTGCCAGCAGCGTAAGGGAGGGGGGTGGAGAGACCCAGTACTTC. Complete variable domain (other parts from reference TRBV9 and TRBJ2-5): DSGVTQTPKHLITATGQRVTLRCSPRSGDLSVYWYQQSLDQGLQFLIQYYNGEERAKGNILERFSAQQFPDLHSELNLSSLELGDSALYFCASSVREGGGETQYFGPGTRLLVL.

The chain uses TRBV15 and TRBJ1-1, with D tentatively TRBD1 (6 bases). Germline-derived CDR1 and CDR2 are LNHNV and YYDKDF (reference sequence). Deletions cut 0 bases from V and 4 bases from J, with 27 bases between. CDR3 size: 20 residues. CDR3 coding DNA: TGTGCCACCAGCAGAGAGACTGGATGGGGGGTTACAGGGAGTCCCACTGAAGCTTTCTTT. This translates into CATSRETGWGVTGSPTEAFF.

The rearrangement joins TRBV15 to TRBJ1-1; 10 bases are a match to TRBD1. The CDR3 is 14 amino acids. Germline lookup yields CDR1 LNHNV and CDR2 YYDKDF (reference sequence). The V and J ends lost 4 bases and 11 bases, in that order; junction bases with no gene match: 10. The CDR3 protein is CATSTGTGEWRAFF. CDR3 nucleotide sequence: TGTGCCACCAGCACCGGGACAGGGGAATGGCGGGCTTTCTTT. The full variable domain, rest sourced from reference TRBV15 and TRBJ1-1, is DAMVIQNPRYQVTQFGKPVTLSCSQTLNHNVMYWYQQKSSQAPKLLFHYYDKDFNNEADTPDNFQSRRPNTSFCFLDIRSPGLGDTAMYLCATSTGTGEWRAFFGQGTRLTVV.

This chain links TRBV7-2 with TRBJ2-3; a possible D gene is TRBD2 (6 bases). The CDR3 is made up of 16 amino acids. The V gene lost 5 bases and the J gene lost 1 base, with 16 bases spanning the gap. Germline V lookup: CDR1 SGHTA, CDR2 FQGNSA. The CDR3 loop is CASSRIAVPGTDTQYF. As DNA, the CDR3 is TGTGCCAGCAGCCGGATAGCGGTCCCGGGCACAGATACGCAGTATTTT.

This sequence joins TRBV7-2 and TRBJ2-5; the D is unclear. V dropped 6 bases and J dropped 1 base, with 9 bases sitting between them. The CDR3 is 13 amino acids. Germline CDR1 SGHTA, CDR2 FQGNSA. In DNA, the CDR3 is TGTGCCAGCAGGAGAGTAGTCCAAGAGACCCAGTACTTC. Protein: CASRRVVQETQYF.

V and J are TRBV6-5 and TRBJ2-7; D is perhaps TRBD1 (6 bases). CDR3 length: 12 amino acids. V lost 8 bases and J 5 bases, leaving 13 bases between the germline ends. CDR1 and CDR2 (germline): MNHEY, SVGAGI. The CDR3 region has the DNA TGTGCCAGCCGGGACAATAGCAACGAGCAGTACTTC. It encodes CASRDNSNEQYF.

The CDR3 is CASSRSGGSTDTQYF. The DNA of the CDR3 is TGCGCCAGCAGCCGCAGCGGGGGTAGCACAGATACGCAGTATTTT. The chain employs TRBV5-1 and TRBJ2-3; 8 positions agree with TRBD2. The CDR3 is made up of 15 amino acids. The junction had 4 bases not matched to a gene; V was cut back by 4 bases and J by 0 bases. The V gene's germline CDR1 is SGHRS and CDR2 YFSETQ.

The V call is TRBV7-3, the J call TRBJ2-2; no reliable D call. V lost 5 bases and J 3 bases, leaving 7 bases between the germline ends. Germline V gives CDR1 SGHTA, CDR2 FQGTGA. The CDR3 extends over 13 amino acids. CDR3 DNA sequence: TGTGCCAGCAGCATCGATTACACCGGGGAGCTGTTTTTT. It translates to CASSIDYTGELFF.

The CDR3 nucleotides read TGTGCCACCAGCACCCCAAAGGGAGCTGAAGCTTTCTTT. Residues: CATSTPKGAEAFF. The J gene is TRBJ1-1, the V gene TRBV15; D uncertain. The germline gives CDR1 LNHNV, CDR2 YYDKDF (reference sequence). The CDR3 consists of 13 residues. V shed 4 bases and J shed 6 bases, with 12 bases lying between them.

This clone appeared once. The rearrangement links TRBV5-6 to TRBJ2-5, with D possibly TRBD2 on 5 matching bases. V was shortened by 4 bases and J by 4 bases, with 11 bases between the two germline ends. Germline CDR1 is SGHDT and CDR2 is YYEEEE. This CDR3 region has 13 residues. CDR3 amino acids: CASSHLALETQYF. For the CDR3, the DNA is TGTGCCAGCAGCCACCTAGCTTTAGAGACCCAGTACTTC.

J is TRBJ1-4 and V is TRBV6-5; D remains unclear. Trimming removed 1 base at V and 4 bases at J, with 4 bases between. CDR1 and CDR2 from the germline V gene are MNHEY and SVGAGI. This CDR3 is built from 13 residues. CDR3 coding DNA: TGTGCCAGCAGTTACTATATTAATGAAAAACTGTTTTTT. Protein product: CASSYYINEKLFF.

This clone was detected once. The chain combines TRBV19 with TRBJ2-1; 8 bases are shared with TRBD1. Germline V gene data show CDR1 as LNHDA and CDR2 as SQIVND (reference sequence). The CDR3 runs to 17 residues. V was pared by 5 bases and J by 8 bases, with 17 bases of the junction left unmatched. CDR3 region: CASSGVLTGQALDEQFF. The DNA of the CDR3 is TGTGCCAGTAGTGGAGTCTTAACGGGACAGGCGCTCGATGAGCAGTTCTTC.

CDR3: CASSPPWARDTEAFF. The CDR3 bases are TGTGCCAGCTCACCACCGTGGGCGCGGGACACTGAAGCTTTCTTT. J is TRBJ1-1 and V is TRBV18; D remains ambiguous. This CDR3 has 15 amino acids. The germline V gene has CDR1 KGHSH and CDR2 LQKENI. V was cut by 0 bases and J by 3 bases, with 11 bases left in between. Based on the CDR3 plus reference TRBV18 and TRBJ1-1, the full variable domain is NAGVMQNPRHLVRRRGQEARLRCSPMKGHSHVYWYRQLPEEGLKFMVYLQKENIIDESGMPKERFSAEFPKEGPSILRIQQVVRGDSAAYFCASSPPWARDTEAFFGQGTRLTVV.

This chain links TRBV2 with TRBJ1-1; 9 bases match TRBD1. The length of the CDR3 is 13 residues. CDR1 SNHLY and CDR2 FYNNEI come from the germline V gene. After removal of 8 bases from V and 1 base from J, the junction contained 2 bases not matched to a gene. CDR3 bases: TGTGCCAGCCGGGACAGGGAGAACACTGAAGCTTTCTTT. This sequence encodes CASRDRENTEAFF. The full variable domain, completed using reference TRBV2 and TRBJ1-1, is EPEVTQTPSHQVTQMGQEVILRCVPISNHLYFYWYRQILGQKVEFLVSFYNNEISEKSEIFDDQFSVERPDGSNFTLKIRSTKLEDSAMYFCASRDRENTEAFFGQGTRLTVV.

This chain connects TRBV28 to TRBJ1-5; D not resolved. The ends were cut back, 6 bases at V and 11 bases at J, with 17 bases in the middle. CDR3 size: 13 residues. Per the germline V gene, CDR1 is MDHEN and CDR2 is SYDVKM. In DNA form, the CDR3 reads TGTGCCAGCAGCCCCCTTATAAAAGTGGCCCAGCATTTT. It translates to CASSPLIKVAQHF.

This chain connects TRBV6-5 to TRBJ2-7, with D unresolved. Trimming removed 9 bases at V and 7 bases at J, with 7 bases between. The CDR3 has 9 amino acids. Per the germline V gene, CDR1 is MNHEY and CDR2 is SVGAGI. The CDR3 DNA reads as TGTGCCAGTGGGCGGGAGCAGTACTTC. Translation: CASGREQYF.

V gene TRBV30 combines with J gene TRBJ2-4, with D possibly called TRBD1 or TRBD2 (6 bases each). The V gene lost 7 bases and the J gene lost 0 bases, with 25 bases spanning the gap. Germline CDR1 GTSNPN, CDR2 SVGIG (reference sequence). The CDR3 has 18 amino acids. CDR3 protein: CASERKSTGTLAKNIQYF. In nucleotides, the CDR3 is TGTGCCTCGGAACGAAAGTCAACAGGGACTCTAGCCAAAAACATTCAGTACTTC.

This rearrangement joins TRBV4-2 to TRBJ2-2; TRBD2 agrees at 13 bases. The V gene end was trimmed by 1 base and the J gene end by 4 bases; junction bases not matched to a gene: 9. Germline V CDR1 and CDR2: LGHNA, YNFKEQ. This CDR3 comprises 19 residues. The CDR3 DNA sequence: TGTGCCAGCAGCCAAGGGGCAGGGGGACTAGCGGGGACCACCGGGGAGCTGTTTTTT. Encoded protein: CASSQGAGGLAGTTGELFF.

V usage is TRBV18 and J usage is TRBJ2-2, with 8 bases fitting TRBD2. The ends lost 6 bases at V and 0 bases at J; junction bases unmatched: 3. This CDR3 comprises 15 residues. CDR1 is KGHSH and CDR2 is LQKENI in the germline V gene. The CDR3 DNA follows: TGTGCCAGCTCCCTGGGACTAGCGAACACCGGGGAGCTGTTTTTT. This translates into CASSLGLANTGELFF.

V gene TRBV28 combines with J gene TRBJ1-1; tentatively, D is TRBD1 (6 bases). Germline V CDR1 and CDR2: MDHEN, SYDVKM. The CDR3 contains 14 residues. With 7 bases removed from V and 1 base from J, the gap between germline ends came to 13 bases. The CDR3, as DNA: TGTGCCAGCAAAAGGGACACTTGGAACACTGAAGCTTTCTTT. Amino acid sequence: CASKRDTWNTEAFF.

In this sample, this clone turned up a few times. The chain uses TRBV7-6 and TRBJ2-7; D might be TRBD1 (5 bases). The CDR3 spans 14 residues. V gave up 4 bases and J gave up 4 bases, with 14 bases separating them. The germline CDR1 and CDR2 sequences are SGHVS and FNYEAQ. Here the CDR3 DNA reads TGTGCCAGCAGCTCTGGGCAGGGTGATTACGAGCAGTACTTC. It yields the protein CASSSGQGDYEQYF.

CDR3 DNA: TGTGCCAGCTTAGGGCCCGGGGAGCTGTTTTTT. Translation: CASLGPGELFF. This sequence joins TRBV11-2 and TRBJ2-2; D gene uncertain. Trimming stripped 8 bases from V and 6 bases from J, with 7 bases between. The CDR3 loop spans 11 amino acids. Germline CDR1 and CDR2: SGHAT and FQNNGV.

This chain joins TRBV5-4 and TRBJ2-1, with 10 nucleotides matching TRBD1. The CDR3 spans 17 residues. Germline CDR1 is SGHNT and CDR2 is YYREEE (reference sequence). The V and J ends lost 4 bases and 2 bases, in that order; junction bases with no gene match: 9. CDR3 region: CASSPGQGSRTYNEQFF. The DNA for the CDR3 is TGTGCCAGCAGCCCGGGACAGGGGTCCCGAACCTACAATGAGCAGTTCTTC.

This rearrangement joins TRBV6-5 to TRBJ2-7; TRBD1 might be the D (6 bases). Germline lookup yields CDR1 MNHEY and CDR2 SVGAGI. This CDR3 has 13 residues. V was cut by 6 bases and J by 3 bases, with 12 bases left in between. This chain's CDR3 is CASSLGTYYEQYV. CDR3 nucleotides: TGTGCCAGCAGCCTAGGGACATACTACGAGCAGTACGTC.